The clone carrying this T cell receptor beta chain has just one count. Its antigen is not identified. This sample is drawn from a study of cytomegalovirus exposure and HLA in healthy donors. Overall study findings and caveats: Researchers reported from a later analysis that most CMV-associated TCR beta chains appeared HLA-restricted.

With 60 Vbeta and 13 Jbeta primers, the PCR was carried out. Clones were read by immunoSEQ multiplex PCR, and TCRdb kept only the in-frame ones, dropping some. The table includes about 120,000 clones, over 80% detected once. The germline V gene has CDR1 SGHTA and CDR2 FQGNSA. V lost 5 bases and J lost 8; bases outside the gene matches: 6. The CDR3 sequence is 13 residues long. This clonotype was sampled from a man between 25 and 39 years old in good health and CMV-seronegative. V and J are TRBV7-2 and TRBJ1-2, with TRBD1 identical over 9 bases. Sequencing was carried out using PBMCs. CDR3 nucleotide sequence: TGTGCCAGCAGCCGGGACAGGGATGAAGGCTACACCTTC. Residues: CASSRDRDEGYTF.